This TCR beta chain was recovered during a study of cytomegalovirus exposure and HLA in healthy donors. This clone came up a few times. A junction boundary mismatches the germline segment, possibly from a read error. Only in-frame clones appear in the TCRdb table, and some are missing; sequencing was by immunoSEQ multiplex PCR. In the table there are some 150,000 clones, 70% to 90% of which are singletons. This receptor was taken from a man aged 18 to 30 in good health and CMV-seronegative. Input material: PBMCs.

As DNA, the CDR3 is TGTGCTAGCAGCATGCTAGCGGGGGACCCTACCGGGGAGCTGTTTTTT. Translating gives CASSMLAGDPTGELFF. V is TRBV7-7 and J is TRBJ2-2, with 10 bases aligning to TRBD2. The CDR3 extends over 16 amino acids. Germline-derived CDR1 and CDR2 are SSHAT and FNYEAQ (reference sequence).